This T cell receptor (beta chain) was observed in a study of spatial heterogeneity in lung cancer. Findings and limits, study-wide: Tracking of tumor mutation counts was seen in expanded intratumoral alpha and beta TCR counts.

TCRdb used MiXCR to reprocess the 5' RACE reads, holding one entry per CDR3 protein. The sample has some 10,000 distinct CDR3 sequences, 4.5% seen once. This clonotype was observed many times. Its target is unknown. Time point meaning: sample taken at primary tumor resection. The V and J ends lost 6 bases and 4 bases respectively, with 12 bases between them. CDR3 size: 14 residues. The clonotype was recovered from a female donor with early-stage non-small cell lung cancer. The J gene is TRBJ1-4, the V gene TRBV12-3 or TRBV12-4, with D uncertain. Here the sequenced sample was lung tumor tissue, taken at surgery. CDR3 loop: CASSQTVDNEKLFF. The DNA for the CDR3 is TGTGCCAGCAGCCAGACGGTAGATAATGAAAAACTGTTTTTT.